This T cell receptor beta chain is from a study of beta chain features in type 1 diabetes. The CDR3 is 16 residues long. CDR1 and CDR2 from the germline V gene are PRHDT and FYEKMQ (reference sequence). The ends lost 2 bases at V and 6 bases at J; junction bases unmatched: 10. Expressed TCRB transcripts got sequenced, as all isolated RNA was reverse transcribed. Measured with immunoSEQ multiplex PCR; TCRdb has only the in-frame clones, and not every one. The data contain about 300,000 clones, 7.5% to 9.5% of them singletons. This rearrangement joins TRBV13 to TRBJ2-3; 8 bases are shared with TRBD1. The sequence derives from a woman aged 18 to 35 in good health. What was sequenced was central memory CD4+ T cells from blood. CDR3 DNA: TGTGCCAGCAGCTTACGGTTGCAGGGGGCACTTGATACGCAGTATTTT. Translated, it gives CASSLRLQGALDTQYF.